Shown below are 29 T cell receptor beta chains from a single sample sequenced in a study of shared clonotypes between healthy human individuals. Sequencing used immunoSEQ multiplex PCR; TCRdb keeps in-frame clones, though not all of them. The sample yields about 680,000 clones, about three quarters seen once. The specimen was memory CD4+ T cells sorted from blood. As to subset: CD45RA-negative fraction. These receptors originate from a woman aged 25 to 39 in good health.

As regards this clone: The same CDR3 arises from other DNA sequences in this sample as well. This chain links TRBV10-2 with TRBJ2-7, with D perhaps TRBD1 (5 bases). CDR1 WSHSY and CDR2 SAAADI come from the germline V gene. The CDR3 sequence is 11 residues long. V lost 6 bases and J lost 3, with 6 bases in between. CDR3 DNA: TGCGCCAGCAGCGACAGCTACGAGCAGTACTTC. It yields the protein CASSDSYEQYF.

V usage is TRBV19 and J usage is TRBJ2-5; 9 bases agree with TRBD1. The CDR3 is 14 residues long. V lost 1 base to trimming and J lost 7 bases; unmatched junction nucleotides: 4. In germline, CDR1 is LNHDA, CDR2 SQIVND (reference sequence). The CDR3 bases are TGTGCCAGTAGTATAGGACAGGGGGTGGGGACCCAGTACTTC. Encoded protein: CASSIGQGVGTQYF. Based on the CDR3 plus reference TRBV19 and TRBJ2-5, the full variable domain is DGGITQSPKYLFRKEGQNVTLSCEQNLNHDAMYWYRQDPGQGLRLIYYSQIVNDFQKGDIAEGYSVSREKKESFPLTVTSAQKNPTAFYLCASSIGQGVGTQYFGPGTRLLVL.

The V and J genes are TRBV5-6 and TRBJ2-2, with no clear D. The V gene lost 4 bases and the J gene lost 1 base, with 8 bases spanning the gap. The CDR3 runs to 14 residues. Germline V gene data show CDR1 as SGHDT and CDR2 as YYEEEE. In DNA, the CDR3 is TGTGCCAGCAGCACTCTAGGGAACACCGGGGAGCTGTTTTTT. Translation: CASSTLGNTGELFF.

This clone was found many times. This chain uses TRBV28 with TRBJ1-1, with D perhaps TRBD1 (5 bases). V lost 8 bases to trimming and J lost 1 base, with 20 bases between them. The CDR3 is 16 residues long. In germline, CDR1 is MDHEN, CDR2 SYDVKM. The chain's CDR3 is CASLSAGVTRNTEAFF. The CDR3, as DNA: TGTGCCAGCCTCTCCGCGGGGGTGACACGGAACACTGAAGCTTTCTTT.

The rearrangement links TRBV5-1 to TRBJ1-4; TRBD1 might be the D (6 bases). Germline loops: CDR1 SGHRS, CDR2 YFSETQ. This CDR3 spans 14 amino acids. V lost 2 bases and J 4 bases, leaving 9 bases between the germline ends. CDR3 protein: CASSLGGFNEKLFF. For the CDR3, the DNA is TGCGCCAGCAGCTTAGGGGGATTTAATGAAAAACTGTTTTTT.

The CDR3 is CASRRFSGANVLTF. The CDR3 DNA reads as TGTGCCAGCAGGAGATTCTCTGGGGCCAACGTCCTGACTTTC. The rearrangement joins TRBV6-5 to TRBJ2-6; D not certain. There are 14 residues in the CDR3. In germline, CDR1 is MNHEY, CDR2 SVGAGI. V gave up 6 bases and J gave up 0 bases, with 6 bases separating them.

The chain is built from TRBV6-5 and TRBJ1-1; D is possibly TRBD1 (6 bases). The V and J ends lost 6 bases and 3 bases respectively, with 14 bases between them. The CDR3 contains 14 residues. CDR1 is MNHEY and CDR2 is SVGAGI in the germline V gene. CDR3 in DNA: TGTGCCAGCAGGGGGGGGCAAGGGCACACTGAAGCTTTCTTT. Translating gives CASRGGQGHTEAFF.

This chain connects TRBV5-4 to TRBJ2-7, with D possibly matching TRBD1 (5 bases). The CDR3 is 14 amino acids. The germline V gene encodes CDR1 SGHNT and CDR2 YYREEE (reference sequence). V shed 5 bases and J shed 0 bases, with 12 bases lying between them. As DNA, the CDR3 is TGTGCCAGCAGTCCAGACAGTACCTCCTACGAGCAGTACTTC. Amino acid sequence: CASSPDSTSYEQYF.

The J gene is TRBJ1-4, the V gene TRBV19, with TRBD1 as a possible D gene (5 bases). The CDR3 covers 15 residues. The V end was cut by 5 bases, the J end by 5 bases, with 15 bases between. Germline values: CDR1 LNHDA, CDR2 SQIVND (reference sequence). DNA of the CDR3: TGTGCCAGTAGTCCCGGTGGAGGGGAGAATGAAAAACTGTTTTTT. It translates to CASSPGGGENEKLFF.

This clone was detected ten times or more. The rearrangement joins TRBV27 to TRBJ2-5; D is unclear. V lost 10 bases and J lost 2, with 14 bases in between. This CDR3 region has 13 residues. Per germline, CDR1 MNHEY and CDR2 SMNVEV (reference sequence). CDR3 DNA: TGTGCCACACAAGCAAAGTGGCAAGAGACCCAGTACTTC. The encoded protein is CATQAKWQETQYF.

The rearrangement joins TRBV4-1 to TRBJ1-4; a possible D gene is TRBD1 (5 bases). Trimming pared 5 bases from V and 4 bases from J, leaving 14 bases between. Germline-derived CDR1 and CDR2 are MGHRA and YSYEKL. CDR3 size: 15 residues. The CDR3 nucleotides are TGCGCCAGCAGCGCGCAGGGTGGGTTTAATGAAAAACTGTTTTTT. It yields the protein CASSAQGGFNEKLFF.

The chain links TRBV7-2 to TRBJ1-1, with D perhaps matching TRBD1 (5 bases). V lost 5 bases and J lost 1, with 8 bases in between. The CDR3 is 13 amino acids. Germline V gene data show CDR1 as SGHTA and CDR2 as FQGNSA. CDR3 sequence: CASSTGQNTEAFF. CDR3 coding DNA: TGTGCCAGCAGCACCGGACAGAACACTGAAGCTTTCTTT.

Only one count was recorded for this clone. V usage is TRBV5-1 and J usage is TRBJ1-2, with D perhaps TRBD1 (6 bases). This CDR3 region has 14 residues. Germline V CDR1 and CDR2: SGHRS, YFSETQ. Trimming removed 5 bases at V and 0 bases at J, with 11 bases between. The CDR3 nucleotides read TGCGCCAGCAGACAACAGGGTACTAACTATGGCTACACCTTC. Translation: CASRQQGTNYGYTF. The whole variable domain, remainder taken from reference TRBV5-1 and TRBJ1-2, is KAGVTQTPRYLIKTRGQQVTLSCSPISGHRSVSWYQQTPGQGLQFLFEYFSETQRNKGNFPGRFSGRQFSNSRSEMNVSTLELGDSALYLCASRQQGTNYGYTFGSGTRLTVV.

This clone was detected a few times. The chain uses TRBV10-2 and TRBJ2-1, with D possibly TRBD1 on 6 matching bases. In germline, CDR1 is WSHSY, CDR2 SAAADI. The CDR3 runs to 15 residues. V lost 5 bases and J 6 bases, leaving 17 bases between the germline ends. CDR3 DNA: TGCGCCAGCAGTTACCACAGGGAGAGAGGCAATGAGCAGTTCTTC. Translation gives CASSYHRERGNEQFF.

The gene calls are TRBV19 and TRBJ1-1, with D uncertain. Trimming pared 3 bases from V and 1 base from J, leaving 9 bases between. The length of the CDR3 is 14 residues. Germline CDR1 is LNHDA and CDR2 is SQIVND (reference sequence). CDR3 loop: CASSMASPNTEAFF. CDR3 bases: TGTGCCAGTAGTATGGCTTCCCCGAACACTGAAGCTTTCTTT.

The chain employs TRBV5-1 and TRBJ2-1, with 7 bases aligning to TRBD1. The V gene's germline CDR1 is SGHRS and CDR2 YFSETQ. The CDR3 length is 15 residues. V was clipped by 4 bases and J by 0 bases; unmatched bases: 4. The DNA for the CDR3 is TGCGCCAGCAGCGAGAGGGACAGCTCCTACAATGAGCAGTTCTTC. Its translation: CASSERDSSYNEQFF.

This clone occurred a few times. The CDR3 sequence is CASSVQGADQPQHF. The CDR3 bases are TGTGCCAGTAGTGTACAGGGGGCCGATCAGCCCCAGCATTTT. The rearrangement joins TRBV19 to TRBJ1-5, with 9 bases lining up with TRBD1. The CDR3 is 14 amino acids. CDR1 is LNHDA, CDR2 SQIVND, per germline (reference sequence). Trimming at V came to 5 bases and at J to 5 bases, leaving 4 bases not matched to a gene. Drawing the rest from reference TRBV19 and TRBJ1-5, the complete variable domain is DGGITQSPKYLFRKEGQNVTLSCEQNLNHDAMYWYRQDPGQGLRLIYYSQIVNDFQKGDIAEGYSVSREKKESFPLTVTSAQKNPTAFYLCASSVQGADQPQHFGDGTRLSIL.

The DNA for the CDR3 is TGTGCCAGCAGTTTAGGACTGCGGACACAAAACCAACAAGAGACCCAGTACTTC. It translates to CASSLGLRTQNQQETQYF. The chain combines TRBV28 with TRBJ2-5, with D perhaps matching TRBD1 or TRBD2 (5 bases each). The CDR3 is 18 residues long. The V and J ends lost 2 bases and 2 bases respectively, with 21 bases between them. Germline V gives CDR1 MDHEN, CDR2 SYDVKM. The whole variable domain, remainder taken from reference TRBV28 and TRBJ2-5, is DVKVTQSSRYLVKRTGEKVFLECVQDMDHENMFWYRQDPGLGLRLIYFSYDVKMKEKGDIPEGYSVSREKKERFSLILESASTNQTSMYLCASSLGLRTQNQQETQYFGPGTRLLVL.

The chain is built from TRBV5-1 and TRBJ2-1; D may be TRBD1 or TRBD2 (5 bases each). Germline CDR1 SGHRS, CDR2 YFSETQ. V was shortened by 0 bases and J by 10 bases, with 11 bases between the two germline ends. This CDR3 is 13 amino acids long. CDR3 DNA: TGCGCCAGCAGCTTGGCCCGGTGGGGGGAGCAGTTCTTC. The encoded protein is CASSLARWGEQFF.

The gene calls are TRBV7-3 and TRBJ2-3; the match to TRBD1 covers 9 bases. Trimming took 0 bases from V and 4 from J; bases not matched to a gene: 5. CDR1 is SGHTA, CDR2 FQGTGA, per germline. This CDR3 region has 16 residues. The CDR3 nucleotides are TGTGCCAGCAGCTTAACCGGGACAGGGTACTCAGATACGCAGTATTTT. Residues: CASSLTGTGYSDTQYF.

V is TRBV28 and J is TRBJ2-7; 9 bases are shared with TRBD1. The junction had 12 bases not matched to a gene; V was cut back by 6 bases and J by 3 bases. CDR1 MDHEN and CDR2 SYDVKM come from the germline V gene. The CDR3 is 16 residues long. The CDR3 spells CASRGDRARNFYEQYF. CDR3 nucleotides: TGTGCCAGCAGAGGGGACAGGGCCAGGAACTTCTACGAGCAGTACTTC.

The chain combines TRBV25-1 with TRBJ2-1, with 9 bases matching TRBD1. The CDR3 loop spans 16 amino acids. CDR1 and CDR2 from the germline V gene are MGHDK and SYGVNS. Trimming at V came to 7 bases and at J to 6 bases, leaving 13 bases not matched to a gene. For the CDR3, the DNA is TGTGCCAGCACCAAGGTCGGGGGACAGGGAGGCAATGAGCAGTTCTTC. It yields the protein CASTKVGGQGGNEQFF.

V is TRBV5-1 and J is TRBJ2-1; D not resolved. V was pared by 1 base and J by 6 bases, with 14 bases between. From germline, CDR1 is SGHRS and CDR2 YFSETQ. This CDR3 region has 15 residues. DNA for the CDR3: TGCGCCAGCAGCTTGCCCTACCCGGCCCCCAATGAGCAGTTCTTC. This encodes CASSLPYPAPNEQFF.

V usage is TRBV28 and J usage is TRBJ1-5; TRBD1 matches at 8 bases. V lost 3 bases to trimming and J lost 7 bases; unmatched junction nucleotides: 8. Germline V gene lookup returns CDR1 MDHEN and CDR2 SYDVKM. The CDR3 length is 15 residues. CDR3 bases: TGTGCCAGCAGTTTTTACAGGGGGAAAGGCCAGCCCCAGCATTTT. It codes for CASSFYRGKGQPQHF.

V usage is TRBV5-1 and J usage is TRBJ2-7; TRBD1 agrees at 8 bases. CDR1 is SGHRS and CDR2 is YFSETQ in the germline V gene. After removal of 7 bases from V and 0 bases from J, the junction contained 3 bases not matched to a gene. CDR3 length: 13 residues. CDR3 sequence: CASGQGASYEQYF. The CDR3 DNA follows: TGCGCCAGCGGCCAGGGGGCCTCCTACGAGCAGTACTTC.

This clone was seen ten or more times. This sequence joins TRBV5-1 and TRBJ2-3; 9 bases map to TRBD2. CDR1 and CDR2 from the germline V gene are SGHRS and YFSETQ. The V segment lost 0 bases and the J segment 5 bases; nucleotides outside the gene matches: 7. This CDR3 comprises 16 residues. CDR3 in DNA: TGCGCCAGCAGCTTGGCCGCGGCGGGAGGGGAAGATACGCAGTATTTT. Its translation: CASSLAAAGGEDTQYF.

The chain links TRBV28 to TRBJ2-1, with 8 positions matching TRBD1. The CDR3 consists of 15 residues. V gave up 3 bases and J gave up 5 bases; unmatched junction bases: 6. Per the germline V gene, CDR1 is MDHEN and CDR2 is SYDVKM. CDR3 loop: CASSFIQGANNEQFF. The DNA of the CDR3 is TGTGCCAGCAGTTTCATTCAGGGGGCAAACAATGAGCAGTTCTTC.

The gene calls are TRBV11-2 and TRBJ2-3; D might be TRBD2 (6 bases). The V end was cut by 1 base, the J end by 0 bases, with 14 bases between. The CDR3 consists of 17 residues. Germline CDR1 reads SGHAT; CDR2 reads FQNNGV. The CDR3 here is CASSLAGLSSSTDTQYF. As DNA, the CDR3 is TGTGCCAGCAGCTTAGCGGGACTCAGTTCTAGCACAGATACGCAGTATTTT. Looking up the rest from reference TRBV11-2 and TRBJ2-3 gives the full variable domain: EAGVAQSPRYKIIEKRQSVAFWCNPISGHATLYWYQQILGQGPKLLIQFQNNGVVDDSQLPKDRFSAERLKGVDSTLKIQPAKLEDSAVYLCASSLAGLSSSTDTQYFGPGTRLTVL.

This chain joins TRBV28 and TRBJ1-5; the match to TRBD1 covers 7 bases. The V gene's germline CDR1 is MDHEN and CDR2 SYDVKM. V gave up 10 bases and J gave up 2 bases; unmatched junction bases: 14. The CDR3 contains 16 residues. CDR3 coding DNA: TGTGCCACCTACACGGGGACAGTTGGCCGCAATCAGCCCCAGCATTTT. This translates into CATYTGTVGRNQPQHF.